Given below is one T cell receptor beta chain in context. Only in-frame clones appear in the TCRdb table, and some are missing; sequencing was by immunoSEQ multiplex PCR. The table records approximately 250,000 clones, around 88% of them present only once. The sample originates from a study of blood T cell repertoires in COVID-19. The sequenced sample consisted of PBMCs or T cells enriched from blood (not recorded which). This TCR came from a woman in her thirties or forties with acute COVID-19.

The CDR3 DNA sequence: TGTGCCATCAGTGAGCCGGGACAGACTAGCGGTACGCAGTATTTT. Its translation is CAISEPGQTSGTQYF. The chain joins TRBV10-3 to TRBJ2-3, with 9 nucleotides matching TRBD2. CDR1 and CDR2 from the germline V gene are ENHRY and SYGVKD. The CDR3 totals 15 residues. V trimming: 2 bases; J trimming: 8 bases; junction bases outside the gene matches: 8.